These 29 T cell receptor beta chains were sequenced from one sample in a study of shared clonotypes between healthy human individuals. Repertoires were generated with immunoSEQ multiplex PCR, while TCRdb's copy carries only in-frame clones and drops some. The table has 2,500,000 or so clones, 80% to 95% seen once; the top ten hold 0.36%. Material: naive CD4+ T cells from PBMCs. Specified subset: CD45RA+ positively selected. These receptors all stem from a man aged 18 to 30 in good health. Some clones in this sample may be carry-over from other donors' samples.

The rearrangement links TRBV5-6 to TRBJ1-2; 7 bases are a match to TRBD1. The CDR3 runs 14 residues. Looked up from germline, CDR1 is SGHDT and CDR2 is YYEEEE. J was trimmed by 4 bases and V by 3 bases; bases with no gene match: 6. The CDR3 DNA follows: TGTGCCAGCAGCTGGTCCGGGACAGCCTATGGCTACACCTTC. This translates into CASSWSGTAYGYTF. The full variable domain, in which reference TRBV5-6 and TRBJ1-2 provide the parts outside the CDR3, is DAGVTQSPTHLIKTRGQQVTLRCSPKSGHDTVSWYQQALGQGPQFIFQYYEEEERQRGNFPDRFSGHQFPNYSSELNVNALLLGDSALYLCASSWSGTAYGYTFGSGTRLTVV.

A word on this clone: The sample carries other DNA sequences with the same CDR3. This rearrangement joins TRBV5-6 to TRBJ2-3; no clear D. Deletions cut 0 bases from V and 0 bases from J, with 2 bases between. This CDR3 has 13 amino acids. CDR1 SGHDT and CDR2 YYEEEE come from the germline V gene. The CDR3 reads CASSLASTDTQYF. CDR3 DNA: TGTGCCAGCAGCTTGGCCAGCACAGATACGCAGTATTTT.

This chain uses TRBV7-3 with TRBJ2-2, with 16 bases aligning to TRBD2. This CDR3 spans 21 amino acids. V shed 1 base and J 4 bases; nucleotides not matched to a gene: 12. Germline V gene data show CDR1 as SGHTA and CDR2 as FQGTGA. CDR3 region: CASSLMMPGLAGGRGTGELFF. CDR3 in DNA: TGTGCCAGCAGCTTAATGATGCCGGGACTAGCGGGAGGGCGGGGCACCGGGGAGCTGTTTTTT.

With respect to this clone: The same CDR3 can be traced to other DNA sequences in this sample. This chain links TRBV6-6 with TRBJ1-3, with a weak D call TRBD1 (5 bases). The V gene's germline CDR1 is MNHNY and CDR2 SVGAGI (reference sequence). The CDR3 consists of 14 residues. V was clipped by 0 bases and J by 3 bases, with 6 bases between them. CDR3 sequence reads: CASSYSQGGNTIYF. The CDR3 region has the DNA TGTGCCAGCAGTTACTCCCAGGGTGGAAACACCATATATTTT.

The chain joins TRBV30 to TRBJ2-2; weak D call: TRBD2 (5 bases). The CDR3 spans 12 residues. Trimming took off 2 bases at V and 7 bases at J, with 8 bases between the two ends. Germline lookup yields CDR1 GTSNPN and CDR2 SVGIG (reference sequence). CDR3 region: CAWSWTFGELFF. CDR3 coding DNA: TGTGCCTGGAGTTGGACTTTCGGGGAGCTGTTTTTT.

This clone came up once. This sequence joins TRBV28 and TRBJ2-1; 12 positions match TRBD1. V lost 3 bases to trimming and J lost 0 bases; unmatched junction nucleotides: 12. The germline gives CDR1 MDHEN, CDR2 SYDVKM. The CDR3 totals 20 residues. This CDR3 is CASSFLGQGAQPYSYNEQFF. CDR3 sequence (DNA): TGTGCCAGCAGTTTCTTGGGACAGGGGGCCCAACCATACTCCTACAATGAGCAGTTCTTC. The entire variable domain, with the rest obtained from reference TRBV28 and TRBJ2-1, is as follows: DVKVTQSSRYLVKRTGEKVFLECVQDMDHENMFWYRQDPGLGLRLIYFSYDVKMKEKGDIPEGYSVSREKKERFSLILESASTNQTSMYLCASSFLGQGAQPYSYNEQFFGPGTRLTVL.

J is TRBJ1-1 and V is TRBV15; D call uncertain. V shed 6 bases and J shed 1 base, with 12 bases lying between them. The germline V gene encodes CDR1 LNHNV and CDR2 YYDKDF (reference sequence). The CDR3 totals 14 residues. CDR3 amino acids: CATRPRSSNTEAFF. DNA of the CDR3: TGTGCCACCAGGCCCCGATCGTCGAACACTGAAGCTTTCTTT. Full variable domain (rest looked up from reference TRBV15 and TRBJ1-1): DAMVIQNPRYQVTQFGKPVTLSCSQTLNHNVMYWYQQKSSQAPKLLFHYYDKDFNNEADTPDNFQSRRPNTSFCFLDIRSPGLGDTAMYLCATRPRSSNTEAFFGQGTRLTVV.

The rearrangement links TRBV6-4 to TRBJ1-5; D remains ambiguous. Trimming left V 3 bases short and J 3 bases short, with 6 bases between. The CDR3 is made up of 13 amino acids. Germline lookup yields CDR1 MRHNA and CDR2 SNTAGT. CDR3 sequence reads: CASSEYINQPQHF. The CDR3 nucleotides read TGTGCCAGCAGTGAGTACATCAATCAGCCCCAGCATTTT.

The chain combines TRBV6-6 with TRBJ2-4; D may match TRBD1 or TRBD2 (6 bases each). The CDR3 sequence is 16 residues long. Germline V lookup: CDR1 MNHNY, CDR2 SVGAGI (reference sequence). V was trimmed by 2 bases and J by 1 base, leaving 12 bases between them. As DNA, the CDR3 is TGTGCCAGCAGTTACATAGTCGGGGGCGCCAAAAACATTCAGTACTTC. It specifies CASSYIVGGAKNIQYF.

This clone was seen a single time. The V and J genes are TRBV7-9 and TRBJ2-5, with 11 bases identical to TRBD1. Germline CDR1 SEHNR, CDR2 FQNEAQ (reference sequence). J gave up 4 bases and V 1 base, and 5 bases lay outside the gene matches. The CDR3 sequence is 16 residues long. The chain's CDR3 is CASSLGDRGVAETQYF. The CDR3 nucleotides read TGTGCCAGCAGCTTAGGGGACAGGGGGGTAGCAGAGACCCAGTACTTC. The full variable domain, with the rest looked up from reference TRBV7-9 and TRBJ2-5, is DTGVSQNPRHKITKRGQNVTFRCDPISEHNRLYWYRQTLGQGPEFLTYFQNEAQLEKSRLLSDRFSAERPKGSFSTLEIQRTEQGDSAMYLCASSLGDRGVAETQYFGPGTRLLVL.

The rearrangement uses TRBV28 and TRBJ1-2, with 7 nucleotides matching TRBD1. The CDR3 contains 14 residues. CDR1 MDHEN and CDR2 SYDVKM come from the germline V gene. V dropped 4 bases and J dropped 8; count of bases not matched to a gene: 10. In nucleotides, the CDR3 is TGTGCCAGCAGTTCCCCGGACAGGCTGGCGGGCTACACCTTC. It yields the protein CASSSPDRLAGYTF.

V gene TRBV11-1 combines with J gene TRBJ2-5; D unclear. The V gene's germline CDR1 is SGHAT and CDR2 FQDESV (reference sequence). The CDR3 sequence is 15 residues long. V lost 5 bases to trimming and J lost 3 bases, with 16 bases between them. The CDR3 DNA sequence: TGTGCCAGCAGCCCCACCGTGTGGGTCAAAGAGACCCAGTACTTC. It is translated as CASSPTVWVKETQYF.

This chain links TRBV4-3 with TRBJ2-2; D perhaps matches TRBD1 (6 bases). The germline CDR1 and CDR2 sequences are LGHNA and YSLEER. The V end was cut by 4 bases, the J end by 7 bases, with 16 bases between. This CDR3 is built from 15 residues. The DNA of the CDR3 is TGCGCCAGCAGCCGGGGGCTGATGAGTTACGGGGAGCTGTTTTTT. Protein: CASSRGLMSYGELFF.

Here the CDR3 reads CASSLWDGDREQFF. CDR3 bases: TGTGCCAGCAGTTTATGGGACGGGGATAGGGAGCAGTTCTTC. The chain employs TRBV28 and TRBJ2-1, with a tentative D call TRBD2 (5 bases). Germline V gene data show CDR1 as MDHEN and CDR2 as SYDVKM. This CDR3 is 14 amino acids long. V was pared by 0 bases and J by 10 bases, with 13 bases between.

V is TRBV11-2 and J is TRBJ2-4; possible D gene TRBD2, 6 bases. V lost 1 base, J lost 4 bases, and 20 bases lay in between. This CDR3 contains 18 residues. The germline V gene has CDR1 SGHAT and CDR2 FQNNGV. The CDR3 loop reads CASSLGLSGAVSKNIQYF. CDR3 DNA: TGTGCCAGCAGCTTAGGACTGTCGGGAGCGGTGTCTAAAAACATTCAGTACTTC.

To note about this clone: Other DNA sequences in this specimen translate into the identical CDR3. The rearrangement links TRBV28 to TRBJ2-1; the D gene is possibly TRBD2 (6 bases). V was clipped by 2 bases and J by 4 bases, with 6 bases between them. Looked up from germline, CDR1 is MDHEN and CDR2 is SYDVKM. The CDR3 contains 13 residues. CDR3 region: CASSLRGYNEQFF. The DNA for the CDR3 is TGTGCCAGCAGTTTACGGGGGTACAATGAGCAGTTCTTC.

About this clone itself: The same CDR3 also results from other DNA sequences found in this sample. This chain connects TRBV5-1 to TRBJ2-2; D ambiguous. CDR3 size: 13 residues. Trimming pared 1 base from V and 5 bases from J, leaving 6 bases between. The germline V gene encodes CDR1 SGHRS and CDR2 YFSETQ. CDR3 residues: CASSLRDTGELFF. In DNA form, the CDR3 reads TGCGCCAGCAGCTTGAGGGATACCGGGGAGCTGTTTTTT.

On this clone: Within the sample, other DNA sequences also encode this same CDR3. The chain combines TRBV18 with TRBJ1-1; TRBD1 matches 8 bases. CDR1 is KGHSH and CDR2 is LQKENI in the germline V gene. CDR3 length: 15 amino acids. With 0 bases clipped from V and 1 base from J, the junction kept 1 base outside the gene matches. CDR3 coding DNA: TGTGCCAGCTCACCACCGACAGGGGAGAACACTGAAGCTTTCTTT. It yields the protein CASSPPTGENTEAFF.

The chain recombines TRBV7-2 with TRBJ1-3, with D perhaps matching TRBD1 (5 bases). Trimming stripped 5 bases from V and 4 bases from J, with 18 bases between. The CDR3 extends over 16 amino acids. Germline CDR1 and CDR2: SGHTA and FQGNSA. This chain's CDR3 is CASSIIPGLGGNTIYF. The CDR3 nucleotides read TGTGCCAGCAGCATAATCCCAGGGCTGGGGGGAAACACCATATATTTT.

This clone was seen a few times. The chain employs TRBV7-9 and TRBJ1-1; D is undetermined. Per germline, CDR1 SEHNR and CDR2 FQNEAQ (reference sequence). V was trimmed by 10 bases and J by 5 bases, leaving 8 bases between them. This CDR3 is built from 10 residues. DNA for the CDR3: TGTGCCACAAGGTCGACTGAAGCTTTCTTT. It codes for CATRSTEAFF.

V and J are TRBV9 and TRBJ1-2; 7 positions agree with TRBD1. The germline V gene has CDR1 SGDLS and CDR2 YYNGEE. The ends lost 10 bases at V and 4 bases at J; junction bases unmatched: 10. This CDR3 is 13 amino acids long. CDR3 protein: CASSQGGRYGYTF. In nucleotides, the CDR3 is TGTGCCTCCTCCCAGGGGGGACGCTATGGCTACACCTTC.

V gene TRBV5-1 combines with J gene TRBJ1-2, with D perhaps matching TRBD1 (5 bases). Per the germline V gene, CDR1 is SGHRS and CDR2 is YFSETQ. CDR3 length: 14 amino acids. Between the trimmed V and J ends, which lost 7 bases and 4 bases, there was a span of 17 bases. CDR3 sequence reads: CASRYQLDSYGYTF. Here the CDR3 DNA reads TGCGCCAGCCGCTATCAACTCGACAGCTATGGCTACACCTTC.

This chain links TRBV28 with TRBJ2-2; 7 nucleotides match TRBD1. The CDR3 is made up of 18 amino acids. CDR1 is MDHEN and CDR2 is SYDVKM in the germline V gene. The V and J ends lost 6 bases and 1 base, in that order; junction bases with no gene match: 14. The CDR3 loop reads CASRRLIPQGRNTGELFF. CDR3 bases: TGTGCCAGCAGACGCCTAATACCACAGGGGAGGAACACCGGGGAGCTGTTTTTT.

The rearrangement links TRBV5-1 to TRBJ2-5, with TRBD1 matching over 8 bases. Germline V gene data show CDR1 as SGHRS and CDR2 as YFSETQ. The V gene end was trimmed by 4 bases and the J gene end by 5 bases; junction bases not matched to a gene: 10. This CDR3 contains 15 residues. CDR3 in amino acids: CASSVNRGVGETQYF. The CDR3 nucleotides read TGCGCCAGCAGCGTAAACAGGGGGGTAGGGGAGACCCAGTACTTC.

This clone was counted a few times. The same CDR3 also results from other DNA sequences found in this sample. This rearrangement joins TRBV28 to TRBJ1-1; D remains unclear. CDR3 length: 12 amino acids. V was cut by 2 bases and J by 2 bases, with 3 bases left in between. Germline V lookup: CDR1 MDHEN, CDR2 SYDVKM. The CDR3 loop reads CASSLTNTEAFF. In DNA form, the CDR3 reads TGTGCCAGCAGTTTAACCAACACTGAAGCTTTCTTT. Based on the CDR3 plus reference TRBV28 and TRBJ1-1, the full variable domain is DVKVTQSSRYLVKRTGEKVFLECVQDMDHENMFWYRQDPGLGLRLIYFSYDVKMKEKGDIPEGYSVSREKKERFSLILESASTNQTSMYLCASSLTNTEAFFGQGTRLTVV.

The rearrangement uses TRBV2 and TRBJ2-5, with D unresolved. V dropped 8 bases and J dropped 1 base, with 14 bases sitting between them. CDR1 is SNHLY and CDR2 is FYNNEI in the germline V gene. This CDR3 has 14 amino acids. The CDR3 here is CASSQGLPQETQYF. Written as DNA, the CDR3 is TGTGCCAGCTCACAAGGCCTTCCCCAAGAGACCCAGTACTTC.

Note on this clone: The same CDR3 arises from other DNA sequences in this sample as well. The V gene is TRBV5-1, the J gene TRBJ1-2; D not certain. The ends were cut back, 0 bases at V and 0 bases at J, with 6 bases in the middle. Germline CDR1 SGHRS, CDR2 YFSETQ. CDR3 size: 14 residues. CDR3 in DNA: TGCGCCAGCAGCTTGGGGGGAACTAACTATGGCTACACCTTC. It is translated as CASSLGGTNYGYTF. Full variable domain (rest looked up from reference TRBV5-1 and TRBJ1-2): KAGVTQTPRYLIKTRGQQVTLSCSPISGHRSVSWYQQTPGQGLQFLFEYFSETQRNKGNFPGRFSGRQFSNSRSEMNVSTLELGDSALYLCASSLGGTNYGYTFGSGTRLTVV.

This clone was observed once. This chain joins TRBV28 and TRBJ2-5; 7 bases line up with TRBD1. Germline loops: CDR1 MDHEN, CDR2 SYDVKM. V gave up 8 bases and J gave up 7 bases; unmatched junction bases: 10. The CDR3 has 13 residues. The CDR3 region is CASGDRVPRTQYF. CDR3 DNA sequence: TGTGCCAGCGGCGACAGGGTACCCAGGACCCAGTACTTC.

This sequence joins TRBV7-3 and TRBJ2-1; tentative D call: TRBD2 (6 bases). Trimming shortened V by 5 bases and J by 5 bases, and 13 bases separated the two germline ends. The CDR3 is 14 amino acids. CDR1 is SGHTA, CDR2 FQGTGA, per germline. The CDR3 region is CASSLGTFDNEQFF. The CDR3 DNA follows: TGTGCCAGCAGCCTCGGGACTTTCGACAATGAGCAGTTCTTC.